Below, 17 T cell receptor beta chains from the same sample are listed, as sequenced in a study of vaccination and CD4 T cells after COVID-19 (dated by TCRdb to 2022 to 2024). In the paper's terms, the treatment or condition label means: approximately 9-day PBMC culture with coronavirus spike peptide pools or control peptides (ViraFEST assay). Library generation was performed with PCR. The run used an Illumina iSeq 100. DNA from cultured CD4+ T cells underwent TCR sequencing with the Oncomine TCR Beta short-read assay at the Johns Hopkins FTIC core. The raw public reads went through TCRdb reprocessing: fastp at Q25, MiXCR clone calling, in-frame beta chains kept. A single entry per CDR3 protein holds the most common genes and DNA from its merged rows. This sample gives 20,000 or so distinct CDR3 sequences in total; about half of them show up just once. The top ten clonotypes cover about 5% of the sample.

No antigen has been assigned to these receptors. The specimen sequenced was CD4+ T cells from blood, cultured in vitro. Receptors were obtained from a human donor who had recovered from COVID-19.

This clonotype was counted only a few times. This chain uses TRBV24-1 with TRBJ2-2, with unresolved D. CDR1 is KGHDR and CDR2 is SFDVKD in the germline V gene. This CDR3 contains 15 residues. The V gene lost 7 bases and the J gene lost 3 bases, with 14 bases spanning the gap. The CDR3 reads CATSAIDGYTGELFF. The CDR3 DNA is TGTGCCACCAGCGCAATAGACGGTTACACCGGGGAGCTGTTTTTT.

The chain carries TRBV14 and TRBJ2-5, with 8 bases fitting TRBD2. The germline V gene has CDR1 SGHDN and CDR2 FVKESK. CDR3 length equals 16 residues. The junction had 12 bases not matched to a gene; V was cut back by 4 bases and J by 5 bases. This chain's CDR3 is CASSRLISGEGETQYF. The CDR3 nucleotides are TGTGCCAGCAGCCGACTGATTAGCGGGGAGGGTGAGACCCAGTACTTC.

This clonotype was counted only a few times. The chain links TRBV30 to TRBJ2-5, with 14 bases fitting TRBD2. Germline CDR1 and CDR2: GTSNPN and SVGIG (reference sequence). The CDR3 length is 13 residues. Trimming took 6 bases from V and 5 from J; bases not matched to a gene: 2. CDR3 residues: CACRLAGGETQYF. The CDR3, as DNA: TGTGCCTGTCGACTAGCGGGAGGGGAGACCCAGTACTTC.

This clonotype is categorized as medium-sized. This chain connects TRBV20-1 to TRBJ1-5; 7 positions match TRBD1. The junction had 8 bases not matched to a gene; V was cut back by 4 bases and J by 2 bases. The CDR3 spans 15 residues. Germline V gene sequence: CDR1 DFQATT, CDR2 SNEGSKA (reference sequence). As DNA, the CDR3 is TGCAGTGCTATCCACAGGGGCTCGGGCAATCAGCCCCAGCATTTT. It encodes CSAIHRGSGNQPQHF.

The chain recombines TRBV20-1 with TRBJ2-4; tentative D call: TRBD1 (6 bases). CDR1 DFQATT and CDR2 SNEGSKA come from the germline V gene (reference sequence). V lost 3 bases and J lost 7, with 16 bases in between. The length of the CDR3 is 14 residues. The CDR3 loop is CSARRVGADNIQYF. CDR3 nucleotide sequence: TGCAGTGCTAGGAGGGTGGGGGCCGATAACATTCAGTACTTC.

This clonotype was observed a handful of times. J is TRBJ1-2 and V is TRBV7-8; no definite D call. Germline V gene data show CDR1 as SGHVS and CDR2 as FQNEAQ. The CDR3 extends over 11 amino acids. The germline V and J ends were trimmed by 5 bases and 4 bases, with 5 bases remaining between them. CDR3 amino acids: CASSPSYGYTF. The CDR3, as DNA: TGTGCCAGCAGCCCTTCCTATGGCTACACCTTC.

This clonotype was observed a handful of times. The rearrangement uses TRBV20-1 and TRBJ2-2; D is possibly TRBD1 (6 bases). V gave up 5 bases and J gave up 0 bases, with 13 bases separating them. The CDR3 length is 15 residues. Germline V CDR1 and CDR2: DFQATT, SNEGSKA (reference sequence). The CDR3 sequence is CSAGQRTANTGELFF. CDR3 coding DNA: TGCAGTGCTGGCCAACGGACAGCGAACACCGGGGAGCTGTTTTTT.

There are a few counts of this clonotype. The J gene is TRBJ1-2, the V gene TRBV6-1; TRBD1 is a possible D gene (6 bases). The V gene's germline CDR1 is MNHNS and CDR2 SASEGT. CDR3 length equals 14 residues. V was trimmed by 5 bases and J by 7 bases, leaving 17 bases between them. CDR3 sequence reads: CASSPTGYRVGYTF. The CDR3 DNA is TGTGCCAGCAGTCCAACAGGGTACCGGGTTGGCTACACCTTC.

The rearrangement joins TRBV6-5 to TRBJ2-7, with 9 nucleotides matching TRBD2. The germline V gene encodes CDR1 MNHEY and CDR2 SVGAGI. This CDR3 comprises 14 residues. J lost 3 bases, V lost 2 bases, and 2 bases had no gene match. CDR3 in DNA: TGTGCCAGCAGTTACGCTAGCGGGAACTACGAGCAGTACTTC. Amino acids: CASSYASGNYEQYF.

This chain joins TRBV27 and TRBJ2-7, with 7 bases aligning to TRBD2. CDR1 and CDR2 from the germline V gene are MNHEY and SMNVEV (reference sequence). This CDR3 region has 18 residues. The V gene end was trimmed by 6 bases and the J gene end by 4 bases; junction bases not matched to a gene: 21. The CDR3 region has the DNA TGTGCCAGCAGCACCCTAGTCAAGGGGAGGGGTCGGCCATACGAGCAGTACTTC. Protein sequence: CASSTLVKGRGRPYEQYF.

The CDR3 nucleotides are TGTGCCAGCAGTTTCCCTCCGGGACTAGCGGGAGGAACGCAGTATTTT. It translates to CASSFPPGLAGGTQYF. The V and J genes are TRBV28 and TRBJ2-3; TRBD2 agrees at 15 bases. With 3 bases clipped from V and 9 bases from J, the junction kept 7 bases outside the gene matches. The CDR3 has 16 amino acids. The V gene's germline CDR1 is MDHEN and CDR2 SYDVKM.

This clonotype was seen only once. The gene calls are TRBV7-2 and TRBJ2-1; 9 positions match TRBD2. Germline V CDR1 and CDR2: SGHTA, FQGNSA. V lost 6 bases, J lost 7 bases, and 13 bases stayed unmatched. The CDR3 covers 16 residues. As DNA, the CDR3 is TGTGCCAGCAGTCAACTTGGGGGACTAGCATCGAATGAGCAGTTCTTC. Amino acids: CASSQLGGLASNEQFF. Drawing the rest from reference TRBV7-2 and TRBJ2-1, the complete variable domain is GAGVSQSPSNKVTEKGKDVELRCDPISGHTALYWYRQSLGQGLEFLIYFQGNSAPDKSGLPSDRFSAERTGGSVSTLTIQRTQQEDSAVYLCASSQLGGLASNEQFFGPGTRLTVL.

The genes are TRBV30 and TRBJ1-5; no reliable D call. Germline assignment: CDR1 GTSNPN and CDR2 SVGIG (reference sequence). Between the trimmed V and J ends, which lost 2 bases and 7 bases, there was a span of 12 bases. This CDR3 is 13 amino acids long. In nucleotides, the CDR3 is TGTGCCTGGAGTCTTGGCCCAGAGCAGCCCCAGCATTTT. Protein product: CAWSLGPEQPQHF.

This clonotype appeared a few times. CDR3 sequence reads: CASSYSNPGVGTEAFF. The CDR3 coding sequence is TGTGCCAGCAGTTACTCGAATCCGGGTGTAGGCACTGAAGCTTTCTTT. The V and J genes are TRBV6-5 and TRBJ1-1; D call uncertain. This CDR3 has 16 amino acids. Germline CDR1 is MNHEY and CDR2 is SVGAGI. V was shortened by 0 bases and J by 4 bases, with 15 bases between the two germline ends.

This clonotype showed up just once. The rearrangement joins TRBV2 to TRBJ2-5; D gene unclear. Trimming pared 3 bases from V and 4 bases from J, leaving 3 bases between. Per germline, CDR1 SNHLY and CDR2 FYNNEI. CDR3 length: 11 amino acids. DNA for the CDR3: TGTGCCAGCAGTGACGGAGAGACCCAGTACTTC. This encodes CASSDGETQYF.

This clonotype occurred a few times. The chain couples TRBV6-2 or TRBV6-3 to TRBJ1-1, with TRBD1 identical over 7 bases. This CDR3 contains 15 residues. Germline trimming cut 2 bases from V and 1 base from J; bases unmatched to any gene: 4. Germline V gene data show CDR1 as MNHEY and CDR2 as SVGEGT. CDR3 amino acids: CASSYPTGSNTEAFF. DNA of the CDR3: TGTGCCAGCAGTTACCCGACAGGGTCGAACACTGAAGCTTTCTTT.

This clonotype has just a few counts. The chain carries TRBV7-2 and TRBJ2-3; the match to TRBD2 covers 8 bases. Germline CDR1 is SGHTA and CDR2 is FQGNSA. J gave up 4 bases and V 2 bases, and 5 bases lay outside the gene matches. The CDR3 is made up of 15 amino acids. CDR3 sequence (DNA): TGTGCCAGCAGCTTACAAGCGGGAGATTCAGATACGCAGTATTTT. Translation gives CASSLQAGDSDTQYF.